Presented here are 32 T cell receptor beta chains from one specimen sequenced in a study of CD8+ T cells in alopecia areata. This sample's treatment: oral pan-JAK inhibitor, 5-10 mg twice daily. Following RNA extraction, reverse transcription yielded cDNA that acted as the sequencing template. Only in-frame clones appear in the TCRdb table, and some are missing; sequencing was by immunoSEQ multiplex PCR. Here the sample spans under 200,000 clones, about two thirds being singletons. The sequencing used CD4+ T cells sorted from blood, collected at week 4, from a patient treated with tofacitinib. The receptors were sampled from a human donor with alopecia areata.

The V and J genes are TRBV19 and TRBJ1-1, with a tentative D call TRBD1 (5 bases). From germline, CDR1 is LNHDA and CDR2 SQIVND (reference sequence). The CDR3 spans 13 residues. Trimming pared 6 bases from V and 0 bases from J, leaving 8 bases between. The CDR3 loop is CASSRVLNTEAFF. The CDR3 DNA follows: TGTGCCAGTAGCAGGGTTTTGAACACTGAAGCTTTCTTT.

V is TRBV30 and J is TRBJ1-2; a possible D gene is TRBD1 (5 bases). Deletions cut 5 bases from V and 7 bases from J, with 11 bases between. The CDR3 length is 11 residues. The germline V gene encodes CDR1 GTSNPN and CDR2 SVGIG (reference sequence). DNA for the CDR3: TGTGCCTGGTCAACCAGGGCTGGCTACACCTTC. Protein sequence: CAWSTRAGYTF.

V usage is TRBV18 and J usage is TRBJ2-5; 7 positions match TRBD2. The CDR3 contains 14 residues. V trimming: 0 bases; J trimming: 5 bases; junction bases outside the gene matches: 3. The germline V gene has CDR1 KGHSH and CDR2 LQKENI. The CDR3 loop is CASSPPGLRETQYF. CDR3 DNA: TGTGCCAGCTCACCACCGGGACTACGCGAGACCCAGTACTTC. Variable domain in full (rest from reference TRBV18 and TRBJ2-5): NAGVMQNPRHLVRRRGQEARLRCSPMKGHSHVYWYRQLPEEGLKFMVYLQKENIIDESGMPKERFSAEFPKEGPSILRIQQVVRGDSAAYFCASSPPGLRETQYFGPGTRLLVL.

This clone was detected only a few times. This sample also contains other DNA sequences that code for the same CDR3. The V gene is TRBV9, the J gene TRBJ2-5, with unresolved D. The germline gives CDR1 SGDLS, CDR2 YYNGEE. The CDR3 consists of 12 residues. V gave up 0 bases and J gave up 2 bases, with 2 bases separating them. DNA for the CDR3: TGTGCCAGCAGCGTAGGGCAAGAGACCCAGTACTTC. Amino acid sequence: CASSVGQETQYF.

The chain has TRBV6-1 and TRBJ2-1; 7 bases align to TRBD1. Germline V lookup: CDR1 MNHNS, CDR2 SASEGT. CDR3 length: 15 residues. The V gene end was trimmed by 5 bases and the J gene end by 6 bases; junction bases not matched to a gene: 10. Here the CDR3 reads CASSPRDRRSNEQFF. The CDR3 DNA is TGTGCCAGCAGTCCCCGGGACAGACGCAGCAATGAGCAGTTCTTC.

The chain links TRBV15 to TRBJ2-2; D gene ambiguous. V dropped 0 bases and J dropped 8 bases, with 13 bases sitting between them. Germline values: CDR1 LNHNV, CDR2 YYDKDF (reference sequence). CDR3 length: 15 residues. CDR3 residues: CATSRDPLASGELFF. In DNA form, the CDR3 reads TGTGCCACCAGCAGAGATCCCTTGGCGTCAGGGGAGCTGTTTTTT.

The chain links TRBV20-1 to TRBJ1-3; D gene uncertain. The V gene's germline CDR1 is DFQATT and CDR2 SNEGSKA (reference sequence). This CDR3 region has 11 residues. The V end was cut by 3 bases, the J end by 5 bases, with 5 bases between. In nucleotides, the CDR3 is TGCAGTGCTAGGGCGCGAAACACCATATATTTT. This codes for CSARARNTIYF.

This sequence joins TRBV5-1 and TRBJ2-7; 8 nucleotides agree with TRBD1. The V and J ends lost 4 bases and 2 bases, in that order; junction bases with no gene match: 5. This CDR3 contains 14 residues. The germline V gene has CDR1 SGHRS and CDR2 YFSETQ. As DNA, the CDR3 is TGCGCCAGCAGCCCCTCGACAGGGGCCTACGAGCAGTACTTC. Protein: CASSPSTGAYEQYF.

The V gene is TRBV6-6, the J gene TRBJ1-2, with a possible D match to TRBD1 (6 bases). V lost 7 bases, J lost 0 bases, and 12 bases lay in between. CDR1 MNHNY and CDR2 SVGAGI come from the germline V gene (reference sequence). The CDR3 consists of 14 residues. This chain's CDR3 is CASMLGQPNYGYTF. CDR3 nucleotide sequence: TGTGCCAGCATGCTAGGACAGCCTAACTATGGCTACACCTTC.

The V gene is TRBV5-1, the J gene TRBJ2-3; tentatively, D is TRBD2 (6 bases). V gave up 3 bases and J gave up 4 bases, with 18 bases separating them. CDR1 is SGHRS, CDR2 YFSETQ, per germline. This CDR3 is 16 amino acids long. CDR3 in DNA: TGCGCCAGCAGCTCGGAGGGGAGGTCGGGGGCAGATACGCAGTATTTT. This sequence encodes CASSSEGRSGADTQYF.

The CDR3 spells CASSQDWTATYEQYF. CDR3 DNA sequence: TGCGCCAGCAGCCAAGATTGGACGGCAACCTACGAGCAGTACTTC. The chain carries TRBV4-3 and TRBJ2-7; D not certain. The germline V gene encodes CDR1 LGHNA and CDR2 YSLEER. Trimming took off 0 bases at V and 2 bases at J, with 11 bases between the two ends. The CDR3 totals 15 residues.

This clone was seen more than once but under ten times. The chain links TRBV29-1 to TRBJ2-3; 8 positions match TRBD1. Germline V gene lookup returns CDR1 SQVTM and CDR2 ANQGSEA. The CDR3 totals 14 residues. The ends lost 6 bases at V and 2 bases at J; junction bases unmatched: 7. The CDR3 protein is CSVGTGSPTDTQYF. CDR3 nucleotides: TGCAGCGTAGGGACAGGCTCCCCCACAGATACGCAGTATTTT.

The chain links TRBV29-1 to TRBJ1-2; no firm D call. V was trimmed by 3 bases and J by 0 bases, leaving 2 bases between them. Germline V lookup: CDR1 SQVTM, CDR2 ANQGSEA. The CDR3 is made up of 11 amino acids. The CDR3 loop reads CSVDTNYGYTF. The CDR3 DNA follows: TGCAGCGTTGACACTAACTATGGCTACACCTTC.

The sample holds a few counts of this clone. The chain couples TRBV29-1 to TRBJ2-3, with TRBD1 matching over 11 bases. CDR1 and CDR2 from the germline V gene are SQVTM and ANQGSEA. This CDR3 spans 13 amino acids. V shed 7 bases, J shed 3 bases, and the junction held 3 bases outside the gene matches. CDR3 DNA: TGCAGCGCTGGGACAGGGGGAACAGATACGCAGTATTTT. Protein: CSAGTGGTDTQYF.

This clone was picked up one time. The chain uses TRBV13 and TRBJ1-2; TRBD1 might be the D (6 bases). Germline CDR1 PRHDT, CDR2 FYEKMQ (reference sequence). The CDR3 is 14 residues long. Trimming pared 6 bases from V and 0 bases from J, leaving 11 bases between. CDR3 DNA sequence: TGTGCCAGCAGAGAGACAGGTTCTAACTATGGCTACACCTTC. Translated, it gives CASRETGSNYGYTF.

This clone was seen more than once but under ten times. This sequence joins TRBV19 and TRBJ2-2; D is uncertain. V lost 5 bases, J lost 6 bases, and 10 bases lay in between. This CDR3 has 13 residues. The germline V gene encodes CDR1 LNHDA and CDR2 SQIVND (reference sequence). CDR3 nucleotides: TGTGCCAGTAGTGACTCATGGTCCGGGGAGCTGTTTTTT. Protein sequence: CASSDSWSGELFF. The whole variable domain, remainder taken from reference TRBV19 and TRBJ2-2, is DGGITQSPKYLFRKEGQNVTLSCEQNLNHDAMYWYRQDPGQGLRLIYYSQIVNDFQKGDIAEGYSVSREKKESFPLTVTSAQKNPTAFYLCASSDSWSGELFFGEGSRLTVL.

The gene calls are TRBV29-1 and TRBJ2-7, with D possibly matching TRBD2 (5 bases). Trimming shortened V by 6 bases and J by 0 bases, and 18 bases separated the two germline ends. The CDR3 loop spans 15 amino acids. Per the germline V gene, CDR1 is SQVTM and CDR2 is ANQGSEA. The CDR3 protein is CSVSGGQGTSYEQYF. The CDR3 region has the DNA TGCAGCGTATCCGGAGGTCAAGGTACCTCCTACGAGCAGTACTTC.

V gene TRBV5-6 combines with J gene TRBJ2-1, with 8 bases that match TRBD2. This CDR3 is 16 amino acids long. CDR1 and CDR2 (germline): SGHDT, YYEEEE. J was trimmed by 4 bases and V by 4 bases; bases with no gene match: 10. The DNA for the CDR3 is TGTGCCAGCAGCCGGGACGGCGGGGGGATTTACAATGAGCAGTTCTTC. It codes for CASSRDGGGIYNEQFF.

This chain uses TRBV29-1 with TRBJ2-2; D remains ambiguous. Trimming stripped 3 bases from V and 7 bases from J, with 12 bases between. The CDR3 has 13 residues. The V gene's germline CDR1 is SQVTM and CDR2 ANQGSEA. The CDR3 DNA follows: TGCAGCGTTGAGAGTCTGCGTGGCGGGGAGCTGTTTTTT. It codes for CSVESLRGGELFF.

The chain carries TRBV27 and TRBJ2-6, with D perhaps matching TRBD2 (5 bases). Trimming pared 9 bases from V and 0 bases from J, leaving 9 bases between. Germline CDR1 and CDR2: MNHEY and SMNVEV (reference sequence). The CDR3 has 14 residues. CDR3: CASGEYSGANVLTF. CDR3 DNA: TGTGCCAGTGGGGAGTACTCTGGGGCCAACGTCCTGACTTTC.

This clone was counted a single time. The chain joins TRBV7-3 to TRBJ2-3, with D maybe TRBD1 (6 bases). Trimming took off 3 bases at V and 2 bases at J, with 9 bases between the two ends. Looked up from germline, CDR1 is SGHTA and CDR2 is FQGTGA. The CDR3 has 14 amino acids. The CDR3 bases are TGTGCCAGCAGCTTCGACAGGTTCACAGATACGCAGTATTTT. Its protein product is CASSFDRFTDTQYF.

The chain is built from TRBV29-1 and TRBJ2-4, with D maybe TRBD1 (5 bases). Germline V gives CDR1 SQVTM, CDR2 ANQGSEA. V shed 6 bases and J shed 1 base, with 16 bases lying between them. The CDR3 length is 15 residues. CDR3 DNA sequence: TGCAGCGTCCTCCCTGGTAAGGGGGCCAAAAACATTCAGTACTTC. This encodes CSVLPGKGAKNIQYF.

This rearrangement joins TRBV10-2 to TRBJ1-1; TRBD1 might be the D (5 bases). Germline CDR1 reads WSHSY; CDR2 reads SAAADI. The CDR3 consists of 14 residues. The V gene lost 2 bases and the J gene lost 0 bases, with 7 bases spanning the gap. CDR3 in amino acids: CASSEARVNTEAFF. The CDR3 DNA reads TGCGCCAGCAGTGAGGCCAGGGTGAACACTGAAGCTTTCTTT.

This clone was counted a few times. The V and J genes are TRBV10-3 and TRBJ2-3; TRBD2 agrees at 8 bases. Germline V gene data show CDR1 as ENHRY and CDR2 as SYGVKD. Trimming removed 3 bases from V and 1 base from J; junction bases left unmatched: 15. This CDR3 has 19 amino acids. CDR3 coding DNA: TGTGCCATCAGTGACCCCAAGCCCTTTAGCGGGGAGGGCACAGATACGCAGTATTTT. Amino acids: CAISDPKPFSGEGTDTQYF.

The V gene is TRBV30, the J gene TRBJ2-7; D may correspond to TRBD1 or TRBD2 (5 bases each). V was cut by 4 bases and J by 5 bases, with 12 bases left in between. Germline CDR1 and CDR2: GTSNPN and SVGIG (reference sequence). The CDR3 totals 12 residues. CDR3 coding DNA: TGTGCCTGGAATGCCGTGGGGGACGAGCAGTACTTC. Translated, it gives CAWNAVGDEQYF.

V gene TRBV5-4 combines with J gene TRBJ2-3, with 10 nucleotides matching TRBD1. The CDR3 has 15 amino acids. Trimming took 7 bases from V and 0 from J; bases not matched to a gene: 5. Germline-derived CDR1 and CDR2 are SGHNT and YYREEE (reference sequence). The CDR3 DNA is TGTGCCAGCGGGGACAGGGGAAGGAGCACAGATACGCAGTATTTT. Residues: CASGDRGRSTDTQYF.

There are a few counts of this clone. V is TRBV7-2 and J is TRBJ2-4, with D possibly matching TRBD2 (5 bases). Trimming cost V 0 bases and J 0 bases, with 15 bases left between them. The CDR3 is 18 residues long. CDR1 SGHTA and CDR2 FQGNSA come from the germline V gene. The CDR3 DNA is TGTGCCAGCAGCTTAGCTCATAGTCTTGGACTAGCCAAAAACATTCAGTACTTC. This sequence encodes CASSLAHSLGLAKNIQYF.

This clone showed up just once. The CDR3 region is CATGTEYNQPQHF. CDR3 sequence (DNA): TGTGCCACCGGGACAGAATACAATCAGCCCCAGCATTTT. The V call is TRBV2, the J call TRBJ1-5, with 7 bases fitting TRBD1. Germline V lookup: CDR1 SNHLY, CDR2 FYNNEI. The CDR3 contains 13 residues. J was trimmed by 3 bases and V by 10 bases; bases with no gene match: 6.

Only a few counts were recorded for this clone. The chain employs TRBV30 and TRBJ2-2; D is uncertain. The CDR3 length is 13 residues. From germline, CDR1 is GTSNPN and CDR2 SVGIG (reference sequence). The V and J ends lost 3 bases and 5 bases respectively, with 10 bases between them. The CDR3: CAWRQTWTGELFF. As DNA, the CDR3 is TGTGCCTGGAGACAGACGTGGACCGGGGAGCTGTTTTTT.

DNA for the CDR3: TGCAGCGTTGAAGACGTTAAGACAGGGAACACTGAAGCTTTCTTT. Its protein is CSVEDVKTGNTEAFF. The V call is TRBV29-1, the J call TRBJ1-1, with a weak D call TRBD1 (6 bases). The CDR3 is made up of 15 amino acids. V was cut by 0 bases and J by 1 base, with 12 bases left in between. CDR1 is SQVTM, CDR2 ANQGSEA, per germline. The full variable domain, completed using reference TRBV29-1 and TRBJ1-1, is SAVISQKPSRDICQRGTSLTIQCQVDSQVTMMFWYRQQPGQSLTLIATANQGSEATYESGFVIDKFPISRPNLTFSTLTVSNMSPEDSSIYLCSVEDVKTGNTEAFFGQGTRLTVV.

The V call is TRBV29-1, the J call TRBJ2-7, with TRBD1 identical over 7 bases. CDR1 and CDR2 (germline): SQVTM, ANQGSEA. The CDR3 runs 14 residues. V trimming: 4 bases; J trimming: 3 bases; junction bases outside the gene matches: 9. CDR3 nucleotide sequence: TGCAGCGTTGTACCGACAGGGTCTCTCTACGAGCAGTACTTC. Its protein product is CSVVPTGSLYEQYF.

The table lists this clone with a few counts. The chain has TRBV29-1 and TRBJ1-5; the D gene is possibly TRBD1 (6 bases). CDR1 and CDR2 from the germline V gene are SQVTM and ANQGSEA. V was shortened by 8 bases and J by 0 bases, with 14 bases between the two germline ends. The CDR3 runs to 14 residues. The CDR3 nucleotides are TGCAGCCCCCCAGGGGCCGATAGCAATCAGCCCCAGCATTTT. Its translation is CSPPGADSNQPQHF.